These 9 T cell receptor beta chains came from one sample sequenced in a study of T cell responses to AZD1222 COVID-19 vaccine. The table came from immunoSEQ multiplex PCR; TCRdb's copy has only in-frame clones and leaves some out. The sample has 90,000 or so clones; 70% to 90% are singletons. Here the sequenced sample was peripheral blood, taken on day 0 of AZD1222 vaccination. The receptors derive from an adult in good health.

The chain uses TRBV7-8 and TRBJ1-2; D is unclear. Per germline, CDR1 SGHVS and CDR2 FQNEAQ. V was shortened by 5 bases and J by 4 bases, with 8 bases between the two germline ends. The CDR3 spans 12 residues. This CDR3 is CASSPGLYGYTF. CDR3 in DNA: TGTGCCAGCAGCCCCGGGCTCTATGGCTACACCTTC.

The CDR3 DNA sequence: TGTGCCACCAAGGACCACTTCACCGGGGAGCTGTTTTTT. Its protein is CATKDHFTGELFF. The chain combines TRBV24-1 with TRBJ2-2; D ambiguous. The CDR3 extends over 13 amino acids. V was pared by 8 bases and J by 4 bases, with 10 bases between. Germline CDR1 reads KGHDR; CDR2 reads SFDVKD.

This rearrangement joins TRBV5-4 to TRBJ1-4; the match to TRBD1 covers 8 bases. The V and J ends lost 4 bases and 7 bases, in that order; junction bases with no gene match: 9. CDR3 length: 15 amino acids. The germline V gene encodes CDR1 SGHNT and CDR2 YYREEE (reference sequence). CDR3 protein: CASSTNRGSGEKLFF. The CDR3 DNA reads as TGTGCCAGCAGCACCAACAGGGGGAGCGGTGAAAAACTGTTTTTT.

The chain couples TRBV3-1 (or the pseudogene TRBV3-2) to TRBJ1-6; TRBD1 agrees at 9 bases. The CDR3 loop spans 15 amino acids. Germline V gives CDR1 LGHDT, CDR2 YNNKEL (reference sequence). Trimming removed 4 bases from V and 9 bases from J; junction bases left unmatched: 7. The CDR3 loop is CASSPGQGWSSPLHF. The DNA of the CDR3 is TGTGCCAGCAGCCCGGGACAGGGATGGAGTTCACCCCTCCACTTT.

DNA of the CDR3: TGTGCCAGCAGCACCCAAGCCCGGGTTATGGCTAATGAAAAACTGTTTTTT. Its translation: CASSTQARVMANEKLFF. The rearrangement links TRBV7-2 to TRBJ1-4; D uncertain. The V and J ends lost 5 bases and 3 bases respectively, with 19 bases between them. The length of the CDR3 is 17 residues. CDR1 is SGHTA, CDR2 FQGNSA, per germline.

The rearrangement links TRBV7-6 to TRBJ1-5, with D unclear. Germline CDR1 is SGHVS and CDR2 is FNYEAQ. CDR3 length equals 15 residues. V dropped 1 base and J dropped 2 bases, with 9 bases sitting between them. CDR3 coding DNA: TGTGCCAGCAGCTTAGTAGGTGGCGGCAATCAGCCCCAGCATTTT. Residues: CASSLVGGGNQPQHF.

The chain links TRBV10-3 to TRBJ2-5, with D tentatively TRBD1 (5 bases). The CDR3 has 16 amino acids. Germline assignment: CDR1 ENHRY and CDR2 SYGVKD. V was shortened by 0 bases and J by 1 base, with 12 bases between the two germline ends. CDR3: CAISESFKGAQETQYF. The CDR3 nucleotides read TGTGCCATCAGTGAGTCGTTTAAAGGGGCCCAAGAGACCCAGTACTTC.

J is TRBJ1-1 and V is TRBV19; the match to TRBD1 covers 7 bases. There are 15 residues in the CDR3. Trimming at V came to 5 bases and at J to 3 bases, leaving 9 bases not matched to a gene. Germline assignment: CDR1 LNHDA and CDR2 SQIVND (reference sequence). The CDR3 here is CASSPGDRWDTEAFF. CDR3 coding DNA: TGTGCCAGTAGTCCAGGGGACAGATGGGACACTGAAGCTTTCTTT.

The V gene is TRBV5-1, the J gene TRBJ2-1, with D tentatively TRBD2 (6 bases). Deletions cut 6 bases from V and 0 bases from J, with 16 bases between. The CDR3 consists of 16 residues. Germline CDR1 and CDR2: SGHRS and YFSETQ. The CDR3 nucleotides read TGCGCCAGCAACGACGGACTACTCAGCTCCTACAATGAGCAGTTCTTC. Its translation: CASNDGLLSSYNEQFF.